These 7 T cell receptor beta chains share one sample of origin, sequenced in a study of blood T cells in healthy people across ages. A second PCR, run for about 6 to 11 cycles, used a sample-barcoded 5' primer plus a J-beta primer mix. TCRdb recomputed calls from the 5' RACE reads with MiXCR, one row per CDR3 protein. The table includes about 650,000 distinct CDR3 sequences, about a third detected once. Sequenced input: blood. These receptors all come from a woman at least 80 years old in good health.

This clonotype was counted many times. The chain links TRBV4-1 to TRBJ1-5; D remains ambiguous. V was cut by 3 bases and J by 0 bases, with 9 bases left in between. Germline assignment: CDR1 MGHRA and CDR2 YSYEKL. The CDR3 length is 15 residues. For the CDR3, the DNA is TGCGCCAGCAGCCAGGGTCGGGTTAGCAATCAGCCCCAGCATTTT. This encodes CASSQGRVSNQPQHF.

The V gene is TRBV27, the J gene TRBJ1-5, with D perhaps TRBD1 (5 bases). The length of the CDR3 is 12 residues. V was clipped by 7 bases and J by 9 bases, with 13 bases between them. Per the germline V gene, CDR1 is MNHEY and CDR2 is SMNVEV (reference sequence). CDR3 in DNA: TGTGCCAGCAAAACCGGGGGTACGCCCCAGCATTTT. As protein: CASKTGGTPQHF.

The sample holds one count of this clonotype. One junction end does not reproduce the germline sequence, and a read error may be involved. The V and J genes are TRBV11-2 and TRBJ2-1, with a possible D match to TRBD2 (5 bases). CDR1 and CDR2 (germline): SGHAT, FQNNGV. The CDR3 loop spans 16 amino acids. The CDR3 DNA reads TGTGCCAGCAGCTTAGCCCTATTAAGCTCCTACAATGAGCGGTACTTC. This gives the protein CASSLALLSSYNERYF.

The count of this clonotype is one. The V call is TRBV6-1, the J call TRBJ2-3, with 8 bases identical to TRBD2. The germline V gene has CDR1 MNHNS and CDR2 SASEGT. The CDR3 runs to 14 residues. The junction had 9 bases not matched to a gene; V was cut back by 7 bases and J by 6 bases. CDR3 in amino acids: CASNLAGRGDTQYF. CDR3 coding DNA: TGTGCCAGCAACCTAGCGGGCCGGGGGGATACGCAGTATTTT.

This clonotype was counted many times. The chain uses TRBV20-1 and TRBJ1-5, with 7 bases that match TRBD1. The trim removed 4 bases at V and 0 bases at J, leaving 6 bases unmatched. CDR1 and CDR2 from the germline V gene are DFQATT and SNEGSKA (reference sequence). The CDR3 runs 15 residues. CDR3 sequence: CSAIGQDYSNQPQHF. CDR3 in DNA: TGCAGTGCTATCGGACAGGACTATAGCAATCAGCCCCAGCATTTT.

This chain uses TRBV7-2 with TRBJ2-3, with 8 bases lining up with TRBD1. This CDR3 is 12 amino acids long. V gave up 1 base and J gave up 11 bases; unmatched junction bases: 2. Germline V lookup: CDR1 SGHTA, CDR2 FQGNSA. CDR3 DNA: TGTGCCAGCAGCTTAGGTGGACAGGGGCAGTATTTT. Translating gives CASSLGGQGQYF.

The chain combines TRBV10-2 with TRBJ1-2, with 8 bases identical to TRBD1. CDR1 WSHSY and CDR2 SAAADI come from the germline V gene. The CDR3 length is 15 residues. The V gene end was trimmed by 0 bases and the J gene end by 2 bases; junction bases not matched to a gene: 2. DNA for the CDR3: TGCGCCAGCAGTGAGTCCGGACAGGGAAACTATGGCTACACCTTC. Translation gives CASSESGQGNYGYTF.